What follows is one T cell receptor beta chain and its context. What it recognizes is unknown. It was with 60 Vbeta and 13 Jbeta primers that the PCR ran. Measured with immunoSEQ multiplex PCR; TCRdb has only the in-frame clones, and not every one. This sample's clone table lists about 90,000 clones. The data derive from a study of cytomegalovirus exposure and HLA in healthy donors. Points from the study as a whole: TCR beta chains numbering more than 150 were designated cytomegalovirus-associated. From TCR beta sequences, most subjects' HLA-A and HLA-B alleles were reportedly predicted accurately. Usually a TCR sequence was rare, but some public TCRs were found in many donors. About 87% or about 30% of the time was how often most TCR beta V segments were productive, according to an earlier analysis.

Germline values: CDR1 LGHNA, CDR2 YNFKEQ. Trimming removed 0 bases from V and 7 bases from J, with 15 bases in between. This CDR3 has 15 residues. Sequenced input: PBMCs. The sequence came from a young woman in good health and CMV-seronegative. The chain is built from TRBV4-2 and TRBJ1-1; D is possibly TRBD1 (6 bases). CDR3: CASSQDHSRTDEAFF. The DNA of the CDR3 is TGTGCCAGCAGCCAAGACCACTCACGGACAGATGAAGCTTTCTTT.